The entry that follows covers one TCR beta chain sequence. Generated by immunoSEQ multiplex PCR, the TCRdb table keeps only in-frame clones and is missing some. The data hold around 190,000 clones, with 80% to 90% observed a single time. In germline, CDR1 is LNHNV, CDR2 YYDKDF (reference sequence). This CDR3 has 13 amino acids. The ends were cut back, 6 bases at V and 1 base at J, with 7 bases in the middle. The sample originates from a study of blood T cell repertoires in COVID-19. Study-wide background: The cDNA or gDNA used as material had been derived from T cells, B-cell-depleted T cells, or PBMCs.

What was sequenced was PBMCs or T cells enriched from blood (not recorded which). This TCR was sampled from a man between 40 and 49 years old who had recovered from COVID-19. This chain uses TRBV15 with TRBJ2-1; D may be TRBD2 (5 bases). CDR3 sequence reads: CATRLGSYNEQFF. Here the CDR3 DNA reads TGTGCCACCAGACTAGGGTCCTACAATGAGCAGTTCTTC. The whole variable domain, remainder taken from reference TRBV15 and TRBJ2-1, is DAMVIQNPRYQVTQFGKPVTLSCSQTLNHNVMYWYQQKSSQAPKLLFHYYDKDFNNEADTPDNFQSRRPNTSFCFLDIRSPGLGDTAMYLCATRLGSYNEQFFGPGTRLTVL.